This entry lists 31 T cell receptor beta chains sequenced from one sample in a study of cytomegalovirus exposure and HLA in healthy donors. PCR involved 60 Vbeta and 13 Jbeta primers. Clones were read by immunoSEQ multiplex PCR, and TCRdb kept only the in-frame ones, dropping some. The sample lists fewer than 150,000 clones; about 82% were seen once. Sequencing was carried out using PBMCs. These receptors were taken from a man aged 25 to 40 in good health and CMV-seronegative.

The V call is TRBV4-2, the J call TRBJ2-3, with D possibly TRBD2 on 7 matching bases. The germline CDR1 and CDR2 sequences are LGHNA and YNFKEQ. Trimming shortened V by 7 bases and J by 5 bases, and 22 bases separated the two germline ends. The CDR3 is 16 amino acids. CDR3 DNA: TGTGCCAGCAACCGGAACCCCGGGGGGCGTGGAGATACGCAGTATTTT. This translates into CASNRNPGGRGDTQYF.

The chain uses TRBV18 and TRBJ2-7, with 7 bases fitting TRBD1. Germline V lookup: CDR1 KGHSH, CDR2 LQKENI. The CDR3 has 16 residues. After removal of 6 bases from V and 3 bases from J, the junction contained 14 bases not matched to a gene. The DNA for the CDR3 is TGTGCCAGCTCTTCGGACAGGCTGGGCCTAAGCTACGAGCAGTACTTC. Residues: CASSSDRLGLSYEQYF.

The V gene is TRBV29-1, the J gene TRBJ2-6; D is perhaps TRBD2 (6 bases). Germline CDR1 and CDR2: SQVTM and ANQGSEA. This CDR3 comprises 14 residues. Trimming cost V 6 bases and J 2 bases, with 11 bases left between them. The CDR3 loop reads CSVQGGAGANVLTF. For the CDR3, the DNA is TGCAGCGTCCAGGGCGGGGCTGGGGCCAACGTCCTGACTTTC.

J is TRBJ1-2 and V is TRBV10-3, with D perhaps matching TRBD1 (5 bases). V lost 1 base to trimming and J lost 6 bases, with 9 bases between them. Per the germline V gene, CDR1 is ENHRY and CDR2 is SYGVKD. The CDR3 consists of 13 residues. As DNA, the CDR3 is TGTGCCATCAGTGAGTGGCAGGGAAATGGCTACACCTTC. The encoded protein is CAISEWQGNGYTF.

J is TRBJ1-3 and V is TRBV23-1, with D unclear. TRBV23-1 is labeled an ORF, and its function is uncertain. The germline V and J ends were trimmed by 0 bases and 2 bases, with 11 bases remaining between them. CDR3 length equals 16 residues. This chain's CDR3 is CASSQSVTCTGNTIYF. Here the CDR3 DNA reads TGCGCCAGCAGTCAATCCGTCACATGTACTGGAAACACCATATATTTT.

In its sample, this clone was seen a few times. V usage is TRBV28 and J usage is TRBJ1-1, with D possibly being TRBD1 (5 bases). The CDR3 is 14 residues long. The germline V gene has CDR1 MDHEN and CDR2 SYDVKM. V was cut by 9 bases and J by 1 base, with 15 bases left in between. The DNA of the CDR3 is TGTGCCAGTACCGTGGGGGGGACGAACACTGAAGCTTTCTTT. This translates into CASTVGGTNTEAFF.

CDR3 coding DNA: TGTGCCAGCAGCAGGAGAGGGGGTTATCATCAGCCCCAGCATTTT. Protein sequence: CASSRRGGYHQPQHF. The chain couples TRBV21-1 to TRBJ1-5; the table's TRBD1 call for D was not verified on the DNA. TRBV21-1 is marked as a pseudogene. This CDR3 has 15 residues.

The CDR3 region has the DNA TGCGCCAGCAGCCAAGAGCGGGGGACAGGGGGAACCTACGAGCAGTACTTC. This translates into CASSQERGTGGTYEQYF. The chain uses TRBV4-1 and TRBJ2-7; 11 bases are a match to TRBD1. The V gene's germline CDR1 is MGHRA and CDR2 YSYEKL. The V and J ends lost 0 bases and 2 bases, in that order; junction bases with no gene match: 6. The CDR3 sequence is 17 residues long.

The chain is built from TRBV19 and TRBJ2-2, with D maybe TRBD1 (5 bases). CDR1 and CDR2 (germline): LNHDA, SQIVND (reference sequence). This CDR3 has 16 amino acids. Trimming took off 2 bases at V and 5 bases at J, with 15 bases between the two ends. The CDR3 coding sequence is TGTGCCAGTAGTATAAGCCAGGGAACAGGAACCGGGGAGCTGTTTTTT. Residues: CASSISQGTGTGELFF.

The rearrangement links TRBV7-2 to TRBJ2-3; D gene ambiguous. The CDR3 totals 13 residues. CDR1 and CDR2 from the germline V gene are SGHTA and FQGNSA. The V end was cut by 5 bases, the J end by 5 bases, with 11 bases between. The CDR3 loop reads CASSPRRRDTQYF. The CDR3 coding sequence is TGTGCCAGCAGCCCCCGTCGGAGAGATACGCAGTATTTT.

In this sample, this clone turned up once. The J gene is TRBJ2-1, the V gene TRBV9; D unclear. CDR1 and CDR2 (germline): SGDLS, YYNGEE. The CDR3 spans 12 residues. Trimming stripped 4 bases from V and 10 bases from J, with 12 bases between. CDR3 region: CASSHRGTEQFF. CDR3 DNA: TGTGCCAGCAGCCACCGAGGAACAGAGCAGTTCTTC. The full variable domain, in which reference TRBV9 and TRBJ2-1 provide the parts outside the CDR3, is DSGVTQTPKHLITATGQRVTLRCSPRSGDLSVYWYQQSLDQGLQFLIQYYNGEERAKGNILERFSAQQFPDLHSELNLSSLELGDSALYFCASSHRGTEQFFGPGTRLTVL.

The chain recombines TRBV27 with TRBJ2-3, with 9 bases matching TRBD2. The V segment lost 6 bases and the J segment 3 bases; nucleotides outside the gene matches: 13. The CDR3 runs 17 residues. From germline, CDR1 is MNHEY and CDR2 SMNVEV (reference sequence). The CDR3 here is CASRRAGTSLGTDTQYF. The CDR3 bases are TGTGCCAGCAGGCGCGCCGGGACTAGCCTGGGTACAGATACGCAGTATTTT.

This clone appeared a single time. The chain uses TRBV5-1 and TRBJ1-3; a possible D gene is TRBD1 (6 bases). With 5 bases removed from V and 2 bases from J, the gap between germline ends came to 17 bases. This CDR3 region has 16 residues. Looked up from germline, CDR1 is SGHRS and CDR2 is YFSETQ. Here the CDR3 DNA reads TGCGCCAGCAGGACAGGACGGCTTACGGCTGGAAACACCATATATTTT. Protein: CASRTGRLTAGNTIYF. Variable domain in full (rest from reference TRBV5-1 and TRBJ1-3): KAGVTQTPRYLIKTRGQQVTLSCSPISGHRSVSWYQQTPGQGLQFLFEYFSETQRNKGNFPGRFSGRQFSNSRSEMNVSTLELGDSALYLCASRTGRLTAGNTIYFGEGSWLTVV.

This chain connects TRBV28 to TRBJ1-5; a possible D gene is TRBD1 (6 bases). The CDR3 length is 14 residues. With 10 bases removed from V and 3 bases from J, the gap between germline ends came to 16 bases. Germline assignment: CDR1 MDHEN and CDR2 SYDVKM. The DNA for the CDR3 is TGTGCCACCATACAGGGAATAAACAATCAGCCCCAGCATTTT. It specifies CATIQGINNQPQHF. The full variable domain, rest sourced from reference TRBV28 and TRBJ1-5, is DVKVTQSSRYLVKRTGEKVFLECVQDMDHENMFWYRQDPGLGLRLIYFSYDVKMKEKGDIPEGYSVSREKKERFSLILESASTNQTSMYLCATIQGINNQPQHFGDGTRLSIL.

The chain combines TRBV6-5 with TRBJ1-3; D is uncertain. The CDR3 contains 13 residues. The V gene lost 11 bases and the J gene lost 2 bases, with 13 bases spanning the gap. The V gene's germline CDR1 is MNHEY and CDR2 SVGAGI. The DNA of the CDR3 is TGTGCCGCTACCTCTTCGACTGGAAACACCATATATTTT. As protein: CAATSSTGNTIYF.

This clone was recorded once. The rearrangement joins TRBV28 to TRBJ2-7; the match to TRBD1 covers 7 bases. V lost 8 bases to trimming and J lost 3 bases; unmatched junction nucleotides: 7. The germline V gene encodes CDR1 MDHEN and CDR2 SYDVKM. CDR3 size: 13 residues. CDR3 residues: CASLTGVGYEQYF. DNA for the CDR3: TGTGCCAGCCTAACAGGGGTGGGCTACGAGCAGTACTTC.

The V call is TRBV28, the J call TRBJ2-7; TRBD1 aligns across 9 bases. V lost 5 bases, J lost 1 base, and 3 bases stayed unmatched. This CDR3 has 14 amino acids. Germline lookup yields CDR1 MDHEN and CDR2 SYDVKM. The CDR3 spells CASSPGQGSYEQYF. Here the CDR3 DNA reads TGTGCCAGCAGTCCGGGACAGGGATCCTACGAGCAGTACTTC.

This chain joins TRBV9 and TRBJ2-5; D unclear. Trimming removed 2 bases at V and 0 bases at J, with 5 bases between. Germline V gene lookup returns CDR1 SGDLS and CDR2 YYNGEE. This CDR3 has 13 amino acids. CDR3 amino acids: CASSVQYQETQYF. Written as DNA, the CDR3 is TGTGCCAGCAGCGTTCAGTACCAAGAGACCCAGTACTTC.

The chain combines TRBV6-4 with TRBJ2-1; D remains unclear. With 2 bases removed from V and 3 bases from J, the gap between germline ends came to 8 bases. From germline, CDR1 is MRHNA and CDR2 SNTAGT. The CDR3 runs 14 residues. The CDR3 sequence is CASSDSPHYNEQFF. The CDR3 nucleotides read TGTGCCAGCAGTGACAGCCCCCACTACAATGAGCAGTTCTTC.

This chain links TRBV2 with TRBJ2-3, with 14 bases fitting TRBD2. The CDR3 is 17 amino acids. Looked up from germline, CDR1 is SNHLY and CDR2 is FYNNEI. V gave up 8 bases and J gave up 0 bases; unmatched junction bases: 7. The CDR3 sequence is CASGGLAGAASTDTQYF. The CDR3 nucleotides read TGTGCCAGCGGGGGACTAGCGGGGGCGGCTAGCACAGATACGCAGTATTTT.

The chain employs TRBV11-3 and TRBJ2-2; 7 nucleotides agree with TRBD1. This CDR3 is 15 amino acids long. Germline V gene lookup returns CDR1 SGHNT and CDR2 YENEEA. With 4 bases clipped from V and 0 bases from J, the junction kept 2 bases outside the gene matches. CDR3 amino acids: CASSSDRTNTGELFF. The CDR3 DNA reads TGTGCCAGCAGCTCGGACAGGACGAACACCGGGGAGCTGTTTTTT. Combining the CDR3 with reference TRBV11-3 and TRBJ2-2 gives the whole variable domain EAGVVQSPRYKIIEKKQPVAFWCNPISGHNTLYWYLQNLGQGPELLIRYENEEAVDDSQLPKDRFSAERLKGVDSTLKIQPAELGDSAVYLCASSSDRTNTGELFFGEGSRLTVL.

V gene TRBV5-1 combines with J gene TRBJ2-1; perhaps TRBD2 as D (6 bases). This CDR3 comprises 18 residues. V lost 4 bases and J 5 bases, leaving 25 bases between the germline ends. Germline loops: CDR1 SGHRS, CDR2 YFSETQ. The CDR3 nucleotides are TGCGCCAGCAGCCTTGGACTAACTTGGAGCGTGCCGGACAATGAGCAGTTCTTC. Residues: CASSLGLTWSVPDNEQFF.

V gene TRBV4-1 combines with J gene TRBJ2-3; 9 bases agree with TRBD1. CDR1 is MGHRA, CDR2 YSYEKL, per germline. The CDR3 extends over 16 amino acids. With V trimmed by 4 bases and J by 3 bases, 8 bases remained unmatched. CDR3 amino acids: CASSPDRGTPTDTQYF. The CDR3 coding sequence is TGCGCCAGCAGCCCGGACAGGGGAACCCCTACAGATACGCAGTATTTT.

To note about this clone: This same CDR3 is encoded by further DNA sequences in the sample. The J gene is TRBJ1-1, the V gene TRBV5-1; TRBD1 agrees at 7 bases. V shed 0 bases and J 1 base; nucleotides not matched to a gene: 6. The CDR3 is 16 residues long. Germline assignment: CDR1 SGHRS and CDR2 YFSETQ. The CDR3 reads CASSLGQGVWNTEAFF. As DNA, the CDR3 is TGCGCCAGCAGCTTGGGGCAGGGGGTATGGAACACTGAAGCTTTCTTT.

This clone has a handful of counts. The rearrangement links TRBV27 to TRBJ2-2; D perhaps matches TRBD2 (6 bases). Looked up from germline, CDR1 is MNHEY and CDR2 is SMNVEV (reference sequence). V lost 9 bases and J 4 bases, leaving 15 bases between the germline ends. This CDR3 has 14 residues. Written as DNA, the CDR3 is TGTGCCAGTGGGAGGCCTAGGTCCACCGGGGAGCTGTTTTTT. The encoded protein is CASGRPRSTGELFF.

V gene TRBV6-6 combines with J gene TRBJ2-1, with TRBD1 identical over 10 bases. The CDR3 sequence is 14 residues long. The germline V gene has CDR1 MNHNY and CDR2 SVGAGI (reference sequence). V shed 2 bases and J 9 bases; nucleotides not matched to a gene: 4. The CDR3 DNA reads TGTGCCAGCAGTTACCGGGACAGGGGAAGTGAGCAGTTCTTC. It is translated as CASSYRDRGSEQFF.

The genes are TRBV30 and TRBJ1-2; TRBD1 aligns across 11 bases. The CDR3 is made up of 16 amino acids. From germline, CDR1 is GTSNPN and CDR2 SVGIG (reference sequence). The V gene end was trimmed by 3 bases and the J gene end by 2 bases; junction bases not matched to a gene: 8. The CDR3 DNA is TGTGCCTGGAGGGTGAAGGACAGGGGGCGCAACTATGGCTACACCTTC. Its protein is CAWRVKDRGRNYGYTF.

V is TRBV19 and J is TRBJ2-2, with 7 bases aligning to TRBD1. Germline V gives CDR1 LNHDA, CDR2 SQIVND (reference sequence). This CDR3 has 15 amino acids. The junction had 5 bases not matched to a gene; V was cut back by 6 bases and J by 1 base. The CDR3 nucleotides read TGTGCCAGTAGCCAGGGGGTAGGGAACACCGGGGAGCTGTTTTTT. The encoded protein is CASSQGVGNTGELFF.

The chain couples TRBV28 to TRBJ2-3; 8 bases agree with TRBD2. CDR3 size: 16 residues. CDR1 MDHEN and CDR2 SYDVKM come from the germline V gene. V was clipped by 3 bases and J by 0 bases; unmatched bases: 5. The CDR3 reads CASSFGLAGSTDTQYF. The DNA for the CDR3 is TGTGCCAGCAGTTTTGGGTTAGCGGGAAGCACAGATACGCAGTATTTT.

The chain recombines TRBV27 with TRBJ1-1; tentative D call: TRBD1 (6 bases). CDR1 MNHEY and CDR2 SMNVEV come from the germline V gene (reference sequence). The CDR3 contains 15 residues. Trimming pared 3 bases from V and 4 bases from J, leaving 15 bases between. Here the CDR3 reads CASSLVGGASTEAFF. Written as DNA, the CDR3 is TGTGCCAGCAGTTTGGTGGGGGGGGCAAGCACTGAAGCTTTCTTT.

This clone was counted between two and nine times. Written as DNA, the CDR3 is TGCGCCAGCAGCCTAGGTCTTCCTGGCTCCTACGAGCAGTACTTC. Protein: CASSLGLPGSYEQYF. This chain connects TRBV5-1 to TRBJ2-7; no clear D gene. CDR1 SGHRS and CDR2 YFSETQ come from the germline V gene. The CDR3 sequence is 15 residues long. Trimming removed 4 bases from V and 0 bases from J, with 14 bases in between.